These 3 T cell receptor beta chains share one sample of origin, sequenced in a study of blood T cell repertoires in COVID-19. Some clones are missing from TCRdb's copy, which holds only in-frame ones; the method was immunoSEQ multiplex PCR. The sample records 35,000 to 40,000 clones, about 85% being singletons. The sequencing sample was made of peripheral blood. Receptor source: an elderly man with active or convalescent COVID-19.

The J gene is TRBJ1-1, the V gene TRBV7-2; no firm D call. The CDR3 sequence is 14 residues long. The germline V gene has CDR1 SGHTA and CDR2 FQGNSA. Trimming stripped 1 base from V and 1 base from J, with 7 bases between. The CDR3 sequence is CASSLDRRNTEAFF. As DNA, the CDR3 is TGTGCCAGCAGCTTAGACAGAAGGAACACTGAAGCTTTCTTT. Combining the CDR3 with reference TRBV7-2 and TRBJ1-1 gives the whole variable domain GAGVSQSPSNKVTEKGKDVELRCDPISGHTALYWYRQSLGQGLEFLIYFQGNSAPDKSGLPSDRFSAERTGGSVSTLTIQRTQQEDSAVYLCASSLDRRNTEAFFGQGTRLTVV.

The chain employs TRBV5-8 and TRBJ1-2; no reliable D call. V lost 7 bases and J lost 2, with 15 bases in between. CDR3 length: 14 residues. Looked up from germline, CDR1 is SGHTS and CDR2 is YDEGEE. In nucleotides, the CDR3 is TGTGCCAGCTCCGTCCGACAAGCAAACTATGGCTACACCTTC. Its protein is CASSVRQANYGYTF.

The chain combines TRBV5-1 with TRBJ1-1; D might be TRBD1 (6 bases). CDR3 length: 14 residues. Trimming stripped 1 base from V and 2 bases from J, with 9 bases between. Per germline, CDR1 SGHRS and CDR2 YFSETQ. The DNA of the CDR3 is TGCGCCAGCAGCTTGAGACAGGACAACACTGAAGCTTTCTTT. It is translated as CASSLRQDNTEAFF.